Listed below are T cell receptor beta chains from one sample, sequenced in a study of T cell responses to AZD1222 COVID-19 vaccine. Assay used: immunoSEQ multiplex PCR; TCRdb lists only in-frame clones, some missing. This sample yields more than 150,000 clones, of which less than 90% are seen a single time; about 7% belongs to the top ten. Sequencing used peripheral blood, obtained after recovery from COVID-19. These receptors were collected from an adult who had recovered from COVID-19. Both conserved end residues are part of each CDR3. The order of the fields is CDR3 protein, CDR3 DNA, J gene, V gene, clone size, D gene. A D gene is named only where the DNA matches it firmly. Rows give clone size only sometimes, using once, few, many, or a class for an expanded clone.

CSRGGKNTEAFF | TGCAGCCGCGGGGGCAAGAACACTGAAGCTTTCTTT | TRBJ1-1 | TRBV29-1 | once | .
CASSLDGGGEDTQYF | TGTGCCAGCAGCCTAGATGGCGGGGGTGAAGATACGCAGTATTTT | TRBJ2-3 | TRBV13 | . | TRBD2
CASSFSTGGSNQPQHF | TGTGCCAGCAGTTTTAGCACCGGGGGGAGCAATCAGCCCCAGCATTTT | TRBJ1-5 | TRBV27 | many | .
CASSKLIQIYGYTF | TGTGCCAGCAGCAAATTAATTCAGATCTATGGCTACACCTTC | TRBJ1-2 | TRBV21-1 | . | .
CASSLRGGFNQPQHF | TGTGCCAGCAGTTTAAGAGGAGGATTCAATCAGCCCCAGCATTTT | TRBJ1-5 | TRBV28 | . | .
CASSLVPRQGGGAFF | TGTGCCAGCAGCTTAGTCCCCCGGCAGGGCGGGGGAGCTTTCTTT | TRBJ1-1 | TRBV7-2 | once | .
CASSSGGVSFF | TGTGCCAGCAGCTCTGGAGGGGTGTCGTTCTTC | TRBJ2-1 | TRBV11-1 | . | .
CASSVSTWDLDNEQFF | TGTGCCAGCAGCGTGTCCACCTGGGACTTAGACAATGAGCAGTTCTTC | TRBJ2-1 | TRBV9 | . | .
CASSFQKSGEQYF | TGTGCCAGCAGCTTCCAGAAATCGGGGGAGCAGTACTTC | TRBJ2-7 | TRBV13 | . | .
CASSQRAQRTGELFF | TGTGCCAGCAGTCAAAGGGCACAAAGGACCGGGGAGCTGTTTTTT | TRBJ2-2 | TRBV11-2 | . | .
CASSAGTGNTEAFF | TGTGCCAGCAGCGCGGGGACGGGGAACACTGAAGCTTTCTTT | TRBJ1-1 | TRBV9 | . | .
CASSLTGIYEAFF | TGCGCCAGCAGCTTGACCGGGATTTATGAAGCTTTCTTT | TRBJ1-1 | TRBV5-1 | . | .
CASSLGPTGTGELFF | TGTGCCAGCAGCTTGGGCCCCACGGGCACCGGGGAGCTGTTTTTT | TRBJ2-2 | TRBV5-4 | . | .
CASSTYPGTGDGYTF | TGTGCCAGCAGTACTTACCCCGGGACAGGGGATGGCTACACCTTC | TRBJ1-2 | TRBV25-1 | . | TRBD1
CASSFSPLGGYF | TGTGCCAGCAGCTTCTCCCCCCTGGGGGGCTACTTC | TRBJ2-7 | TRBV11-2 | . | .
CASSLAPGGNTEAFF | TGCGCCAGCAGCTTGGCCCCAGGGGGGAACACTGAAGCTTTCTTT | TRBJ1-1 | TRBV5-1 | . | TRBD1
CATSREAGLASGSIGAYNEQFF | TGTGCCACCAGCAGAGAGGCAGGGTTGGCTAGCGGGAGTATCGGGGCCTACAATGAGCAGTTCTTC | TRBJ2-1 | TRBV15 | . | TRBD2
CASSERGGSETQYF | TGTGCCAGCAGTGAACGAGGTGGCTCAGAGACCCAGTACTTC | TRBJ2-5 | TRBV6-1 | . | .
CASSERGFYGYTF | TGTGCCAGCAGTGAACGGGGGTTCTATGGCTACACCTTC | TRBJ1-2 | TRBV6-1 | once | .
CASSENSVYEQYF | TGTGCCAGCAGCGAGAACTCGGTCTACGAGCAGTACTTC | TRBJ2-7 | TRBV2 | . | .
CSVGTSGRSKNIQYF | TGCAGCGTGGGGACTAGCGGGCGTTCCAAAAACATTCAGTACTTC | TRBJ2-4 | TRBV29-1 | . | TRBD2